The sample holds a few counts of the clone carrying this T cell receptor (beta chain). The sample belongs to a study of blood T cells in healthy people across ages. This CDR3 comprises 14 residues. The germline V gene has CDR1 SGHTA and CDR2 FQGNSA. Unmatched junction bases numbered 6, after V lost 5 bases and J lost 5 bases. A second PCR of 7 to 11 cycles used a sample-barcoded 5' primer and a J-beta primer mix. TCRdb recomputed calls from the 5' RACE reads with MiXCR, one row per CDR3 protein. The sample shows around 650,000 distinct CDR3 sequences, around two fifths of them seen only once. The sequencing input was blood. V gene TRBV7-2 combines with J gene TRBJ2-7; TRBD1 agrees at 10 bases. This clonotype was obtained from a man older than 75 in good health. The CDR3 protein is CASSHRDRGNEQYF. The CDR3 DNA sequence: TGTGCCAGCAGCCACCGGGACAGGGGCAACGAGCAGTACTTC.